These T cell receptor beta chains were read from a single sample in a study of CD8+ T cells in alopecia areata. Produced via immunoSEQ multiplex PCR; TCRdb's table is partial and in-frame only. The table shows under 250,000 clones, with around three fifths occurring only once. Here the sequenced sample was CD4+ T cells sorted from blood, taken at week 0. These receptors were collected from a human donor with alopecia areata. CDR3s include the opening cysteine and the closing phenylalanine or tryptophan. The D gene is left open where the match is weak. Some rows mark clone size as missing; the rest say once, few, many or name a class of expanded clone.

d_call	v_call	clone_size	j_call	cdr3_aa	cdr3_nt
TRBD1	TRBV13	few	TRBJ1-1	CASSPWTGMGTEAFF	TGTGCCAGCAGCCCCTGGACAGGGATGGGCACTGAAGCTTTCTTT
NA	TRBV5-1	NA	TRBJ1-4	CASSTDRGLGKLFF	TGCGCCAGCAGCACCGACCGGGGGTTGGGAAAACTGTTTTTT
TRBD2	TRBV2	few	TRBJ2-1	CASRAGTSGYNEQFF	TGTGCCAGCAGGGCCGGGACTAGCGGATACAATGAGCAGTTCTTC
NA	TRBV27	few	TRBJ1-2	CASRGEGGDYGYTF	TGTGCCAGCAGGGGAGAGGGGGGAGACTATGGCTACACCTTC
TRBD2	TRBV4-1	NA	TRBJ2-7	CASSQDPGLATSEQYF	TGCGCCAGCAGCCAAGATCCAGGACTAGCAACCTCGGAGCAGTACTTC
TRBD1	TRBV5-6	NA	TRBJ2-7	CASSFRDSTYEQYF	TGTGCCAGCAGCTTCCGGGACAGCACCTACGAGCAGTACTTC
NA	TRBV7-9	NA	TRBJ2-5	CASSLGRGKEGETQYF	TGTGCCAGCAGCTTAGGGCGGGGCAAGGAAGGGGAGACCCAGTACTTC
TRBD2	TRBV4-1	NA	TRBJ2-1	CASSQVAGGSNEQFF	TGCGCCAGCAGCCAAGTAGCGGGGGGCTCCAATGAGCAGTTCTTC
NA	TRBV11-2	NA	TRBJ2-7	CASSFQGHEQYF	TGTGCCAGCAGCTTCCAGGGTCACGAGCAGTACTTC
TRBD1	TRBV5-1	NA	TRBJ1-2	CASSLGVRDRVAYTF	TGCGCCAGCAGCTTGGGGGTCCGGGACAGGGTGGCCTACACCTTC
TRBD1	TRBV7-3	NA	TRBJ2-7	CASSLGTGVDEQYF	TGTGCCAGCAGCTTAGGGACAGGGGTGGACGAGCAGTACTTC
TRBD2	TRBV5-4	few	TRBJ2-3	CASSLEGLAGGWSTDTQYF	TGTGCCAGCAGCTTGGAAGGGCTAGCGGGAGGGTGGAGCACAGATACGCAGTATTTT
NA	TRBV29-1	NA	TRBJ2-1	CVGSSYNEQFF	TGCGTAGGCTCCTCCTACAATGAGCAGTTCTTC
TRBD1	TRBV6-5	NA	TRBJ2-7	CASSYYRGDYEQYF	TGTGCCAGCAGTTACTACAGGGGCGACTACGAGCAGTACTTC
NA	TRBV18	NA	TRBJ2-1	CASSLVFEPNEQFF	TGTGCCAGCTCACTCGTTTTTGAACCCAATGAGCAGTTCTTC
NA	TRBV5-1	few	TRBJ1-1	CASSLSSLNTEAFF	TGCGCCAGCAGCTTATCCAGTCTGAACACTGAAGCTTTCTTT
TRBD1	TRBV2	few	TRBJ2-7	CASTTGTGAYEQYF	TGTGCCAGCACTACCGGGACAGGGGCCTACGAGCAGTACTTC
TRBD1	TRBV30	NA	TRBJ1-1	CASRGGTAATEAFF	TGTGCCTCCCGGGGGGGGACAGCGGCGACTGAAGCTTTCTTT
TRBD2	TRBV7-6	NA	TRBJ2-5	CASSPGLAGFQETQYF	TGTGCCAGCAGCCCTGGGCTAGCGGGTTTCCAAGAGACCCAGTACTTC
TRBD2	TRBV10-3	NA	TRBJ2-1	CAIGRGLAGVDEQFF	TGTGCCATCGGGAGAGGACTAGCCGGGGTGGATGAGCAGTTCTTC
NA	TRBV21-1	few	TRBJ2-7	CASSKERETYEQYF	TGTGCCAGCAGCAAAGAGAGGGAAACCTACGAGCAGTACTTC
NA	TRBV5-6	NA	TRBJ2-7	CASSPRQVWEQYF	TGTGCCAGCAGCCCCCGACAGGTCTGGGAGCAGTACTTC
NA	TRBV5-1	few	TRBJ1-5	CASSLGGFNQPQHF	TGCGCCAGCAGCTTGGGAGGGTTCAATCAGCCCCAGCATTTT
NA	TRBV9	few	TRBJ1-2	CASSVDRANDGYTF	TGTGCCAGCAGCGTAGACAGGGCGAACGATGGCTACACCTTC
TRBD2	TRBV15	NA	TRBJ2-3	CATSRPGLAGGQEQYF	TGTGCCACCAGCAGACCGGGACTAGCGGGGGGGCAAGAGCAGTATTTT
TRBD1	TRBV4-1	NA	TRBJ1-2	CASSQSTGASNWGYTF	TGCGCCAGCAGCCAATCAACAGGGGCCTCAAACTGGGGCTACACCTTC
NA	TRBV29-1	NA	TRBJ2-6	CSVESRSGANVLTF	TGCAGCGTTGAAAGCCGCTCTGGGGCCAACGTCCTGACTTTC
TRBD1	TRBV6-5	NA	TRBJ2-7	CASSMDRGYEQYF	TGTGCCAGCAGTATGGACAGGGGATACGAGCAGTACTTC
TRBD1	TRBV29-1	NA	TRBJ2-7	CSVASRTGPYEQYF	TGCAGCGTCGCGTCCAGGACAGGGCCGTACGAGCAGTACTTC
TRBD1	TRBV6-5	NA	TRBJ1-1	CATGTGFSTEAFF	TGTGCCACGGGGACAGGGTTTTCCACTGAAGCTTTCTTT
NA	TRBV4-1	NA	TRBJ1-2	CASSQDPAAGFGYGYTF	TGCGCCAGCAGCCAAGATCCGGCGGCAGGGTTCGGTTATGGCTACACCTTC
TRBD1	TRBV5-4	NA	TRBJ1-2	CASSRQGADGYTF	TGTGCCAGCAGCCGACAGGGGGCGGATGGCTACACCTTC
TRBD2	TRBV5-1	NA	TRBJ2-7	CASSSGDLGAQYF	TGCGCCAGCAGTAGCGGGGATCTTGGAGCGCAGTACTTC
NA	TRBV18	NA	TRBJ2-2	CASSPQDSDTGELFF	TGTGCCAGCTCACCACAGGACAGCGACACCGGGGAGCTGTTTTTT
NA	TRBV4-1	NA	TRBJ2-2	CASSQVNMGLDTGELFF	TGCGCCAGCAGCCAAGTGAATATGGGGCTGGACACCGGGGAGCTGTTTTTT
NA	TRBV7-9	NA	TRBJ1-1	CASTNGQRNTEAFF	TGTGCCAGCACGAACGGGCAGAGGAACACTGAAGCTTTCTTT
NA	TRBV5-1	NA	TRBJ2-5	CASSLSTVQETQYF	TGCGCCAGCAGCTTGTCCACCGTCCAAGAGACCCAGTACTTC
TRBD2	TRBV2	NA	TRBJ2-3	CASSRTSGTDTQYF	TGTGCCAGCTCAAGGACTAGCGGCACAGATACGCAGTATTTT
TRBD1	TRBV6-5	NA	TRBJ1-4	CASIARTGVNEKLFF	TGTGCCAGCATCGCCCGGACAGGGGTTAATGAAAAACTGTTTTTT